This entry lists 22 T cell receptor beta chains sequenced from one sample in a study of T cells in Graves' hyperthyroidism and ophthalmopathy. Amplification yielded TCR beta CDR3 regions, with RNA transcripts as the source. Using the HTBI primer set, a first-round RT-PCR was run on the TCR CDR3. TCRdb analysed the multiplex PCR reads with MiXCR anew, one entry per CDR3 protein. The table lists some 600,000 distinct CDR3 sequences, about 15% of them singletons. Sequencing used blood. The receptors shown here come from a woman aged 25 to 39 with Graves' hyperthyroidism that later progressed to Graves' ophthalmopathy.

The sample holds many counts of this clonotype. The chain links TRBV28 to TRBJ2-7; 8 bases map to TRBD2. V shed 8 bases, J shed 0 bases, and the junction held 9 bases outside the gene matches. The germline V gene encodes CDR1 MDHEN and CDR2 SYDVKM. CDR3 size: 15 residues. In DNA, the CDR3 is TGTGCCAGCCGGTCCTCTAGCGGGCGCTCCTACGAGCAGTACTTC. Its translation is CASRSSSGRSYEQYF.

This clonotype was found many times. CDR3 amino acids: CAIITLEGRNQPQHF. CDR3 bases: TGTGCCATCATCACCCTGGAGGGAAGAAATCAGCCCCAGCATTTT. The V and J genes are TRBV10-3 and TRBJ1-5; no clear D gene. Looked up from germline, CDR1 is ENHRY and CDR2 is SYGVKD. The CDR3 runs 15 residues. Trimming left V 7 bases short and J 4 bases short, with 17 bases between.

V and J are TRBV6-2 or TRBV6-3 and TRBJ2-3; D perhaps matches TRBD1 (5 bases). With 7 bases removed from V and 2 bases from J, the gap between germline ends came to 13 bases. This CDR3 region has 14 residues. Germline V gene sequence: CDR1 MNHEY, CDR2 SVGEGT. The CDR3 nucleotides read TGTGCCAGCACCTCCGTGGGGCCCACAGATACGCAGTATTTT. The encoded protein is CASTSVGPTDTQYF.

The genes are TRBV30 and TRBJ1-6; 7 bases line up with TRBD1. The junction had 6 bases not matched to a gene; V was cut back by 2 bases and J by 5 bases. This CDR3 is 15 amino acids long. Germline values: CDR1 GTSNPN, CDR2 SVGIG (reference sequence). The CDR3 sequence: CAWSSRQGDNSPLHF. The CDR3, as DNA: TGTGCCTGGAGTTCCAGACAGGGAGATAATTCACCCCTCCACTTT.

This clonotype appeared many times. The chain combines TRBV11-3 with TRBJ2-3, with 11 bases fitting TRBD2. Germline lookup yields CDR1 SGHNT and CDR2 YENEEA. This CDR3 is 16 amino acids long. Trimming took 6 bases from V and 2 from J; bases not matched to a gene: 7. Here the CDR3 reads CASSSGTSGLTDTQYF. As DNA, the CDR3 is TGTGCCAGCAGTTCCGGGACTAGCGGACTCACAGATACGCAGTATTTT.

This clonotype was seen a handful of times. The chain employs TRBV20-1 and TRBJ2-5, with 11 bases lining up with TRBD2. V shed 5 bases, J shed 4 bases, and the junction held 9 bases outside the gene matches. Germline CDR1 is DFQATT and CDR2 is SNEGSKA (reference sequence). The CDR3 sequence is 15 residues long. The chain's CDR3 is CSAVRPSGRTETQYF. The CDR3 DNA follows: TGCAGTGCTGTTCGGCCTAGCGGGAGGACAGAGACCCAGTACTTC.

This clonotype occurred many times. The rearrangement joins TRBV2 to TRBJ1-3; D remains ambiguous. V was clipped by 6 bases and J by 2 bases, with 14 bases between them. Per germline, CDR1 SNHLY and CDR2 FYNNEI. This CDR3 has 15 amino acids. CDR3 residues: CASRVRQITGNTIYF. CDR3 sequence (DNA): TGTGCCAGCAGAGTGAGACAAATAACTGGAAACACCATATATTTT.

The chain has TRBV19 and TRBJ1-5; no definite D call. Germline V gene sequence: CDR1 LNHDA, CDR2 SQIVND (reference sequence). Trimming cost V 3 bases and J 6 bases, with 12 bases left between them. The CDR3 runs 14 residues. CDR3 sequence: CASSIRPPGQPQHF. CDR3 nucleotides: TGTGCCAGTAGTATTAGGCCCCCCGGTCAGCCCCAGCATTTT.

This clonotype was picked up many times. This chain connects TRBV30 to TRBJ1-4; possible D gene TRBD1, 6 bases. V was shortened by 1 base and J by 4 bases, with 13 bases between the two germline ends. CDR1 is GTSNPN, CDR2 SVGIG, per germline (reference sequence). This CDR3 has 15 residues. The chain's CDR3 is CAWSDGQNLNEKLFF. The CDR3 nucleotides are TGTGCCTGGAGTGACGGACAGAATCTTAATGAAAAACTGTTTTTT. The full variable domain, completed using reference TRBV30 and TRBJ1-4, is SQTIHQWPATLVQPVGSPLSLECTVEGTSNPNLYWYRQAAGRGLQLLFYSVGIGQISSEVPQNLSASRPQDRQFILSSKKLLLSDSGFYLCAWSDGQNLNEKLFFGSGTQLSVL.

A word on this clonotype: One base away lies a much larger clone, so this may be a sequencing read error. The DNA of the CDR3 is TGTGACAGCTCACCGGGGCTATCGAATGAAAAACTGTTTTTT. Its translation: CDSSPGLSNEKLFF. The chain combines TRBV18 with TRBJ1-4, with D perhaps TRBD1 (5 bases). This CDR3 is built from 14 residues. The germline V gene has CDR1 KGHSH and CDR2 LQKENI.

This clonotype was counted at least ten times. This sequence joins TRBV3-1 and TRBJ1-6; possible D gene TRBD1, 6 bases. Germline lookup yields CDR1 LGHDT and CDR2 YNNKEL (reference sequence). The V and J ends lost 3 bases and 7 bases respectively, with 13 bases between them. The CDR3 loop spans 15 amino acids. The DNA of the CDR3 is TGTGCCAGCAGCCAGCCCGGGACAAGGAATTCACCCCTCCACTTT. Translating it yields CASSQPGTRNSPLHF.

There are many counts of this clonotype. The chain links TRBV6-1 to TRBJ2-5, with D possibly matching TRBD2 (5 bases). The V gene lost 7 bases and the J gene lost 11 bases, with 14 bases spanning the gap. CDR3 length: 11 residues. Germline V gene sequence: CDR1 MNHNS, CDR2 SASEGT. CDR3 protein: CASIQRTVQYF. The DNA for the CDR3 is TGTGCCAGCATACAGCGGACCGTACAGTACTTC.

This clonotype was recorded many times. J is TRBJ1-2 and V is TRBV2; the match to TRBD1 covers 12 bases. V gave up 2 bases and J gave up 8 bases; unmatched junction bases: 6. Germline CDR1 reads SNHLY; CDR2 reads FYNNEI. This CDR3 region has 15 residues. The CDR3 reads CASSEQGQGAGGYTF. As DNA, the CDR3 is TGTGCCAGCAGTGAACAGGGACAGGGGGCTGGCGGCTACACCTTC.

This clonotype has more than one count but fewer than ten. CDR3 sequence (DNA): TGTGCCAGTAGTCTGGACAGGGATGCAGATACGCAGTATTTT. Protein product: CASSLDRDADTQYF. The chain couples TRBV19 to TRBJ2-3; 8 bases agree with TRBD1. The CDR3 consists of 14 residues. Germline CDR1 LNHDA, CDR2 SQIVND (reference sequence). Losses at the gene ends were 5 bases for V and 4 bases for J; bases not matched to a gene: 5.

This clonotype was detected ten times or more. The chain employs TRBV5-1 and TRBJ2-3; D remains ambiguous. The CDR3 spans 16 residues. With 1 base removed from V and 6 bases from J, the gap between germline ends came to 18 bases. CDR1 SGHRS and CDR2 YFSETQ come from the germline V gene. The CDR3 DNA sequence: TGCGCCAGCAGCTTGACTGGGCCACCAGTCAAGGATACGCAGTATTTT. Translating gives CASSLTGPPVKDTQYF.

The chain recombines TRBV4-2 with TRBJ2-5; D might be TRBD1 (7 bases). V lost 3 bases, J lost 9 bases, and 26 bases lay in between. CDR3 length: 17 amino acids. Germline loops: CDR1 LGHNA, CDR2 YNFKEQ. CDR3 sequence: CASSQVALDRFGEAQYF. DNA of the CDR3: TGTGCCAGCAGCCAGGTCGCTTTGGACAGGTTTGGGGAGGCCCAGTACTTC.

Many counts were recorded for this clonotype. The rearrangement uses TRBV11-2 and TRBJ2-5, with TRBD2 identical over 9 bases. The germline V gene has CDR1 SGHAT and CDR2 FQNNGV. The length of the CDR3 is 17 residues. The junction had 10 bases not matched to a gene; V was cut back by 1 base and J by 4 bases. CDR3 sequence: CASSLGGDSGSPETQYF. The CDR3 region has the DNA TGTGCCAGCAGCTTAGGGGGGGATAGCGGGAGCCCAGAGACCCAGTACTTC.

There are many counts of this clonotype. The chain is built from TRBV3-1 and TRBJ1-1, with D perhaps TRBD1 (6 bases). The germline V and J ends were trimmed by 5 bases and 6 bases, with 22 bases remaining between them. In germline, CDR1 is LGHDT, CDR2 YNNKEL (reference sequence). The CDR3 length is 16 residues. The CDR3 reads CASSFAPGGAVAEAFF. Written as DNA, the CDR3 is TGTGCCAGCAGCTTCGCCCCGGGGGGGGCGGTGGCTGAAGCTTTCTTT.

This clonotype showed up just a few times. DNA for the CDR3: TGTGCCAGTAGCCGGGGGGCGTTACAGGGAAACACTGAAGCTTTCTTT. Protein: CASSRGALQGNTEAFF. The rearrangement links TRBV19 to TRBJ1-1, with D possibly being TRBD1 (6 bases). The CDR3 is made up of 16 amino acids. The ends were cut back, 6 bases at V and 2 bases at J, with 19 bases in the middle. The germline CDR1 and CDR2 sequences are LNHDA and SQIVND (reference sequence).

This clonotype has just a few counts. This chain links TRBV20-1 with TRBJ1-1, with D possibly TRBD1 on 6 matching bases. CDR1 DFQATT and CDR2 SNEGSKA come from the germline V gene (reference sequence). V was shortened by 2 bases and J by 4 bases, with 11 bases between the two germline ends. CDR3 size: 13 residues. CDR3 loop: CSARSGESTEAFF. Here the CDR3 DNA reads TGCAGTGCTAGATCAGGGGAGTCCACTGAAGCTTTCTTT.

In its sample, this clonotype was seen many times. This chain connects TRBV20-1 to TRBJ2-1; 8 nucleotides agree with TRBD1. The CDR3 length is 14 residues. V dropped 0 bases and J dropped 7; count of bases not matched to a gene: 5. Germline values: CDR1 DFQATT, CDR2 SNEGSKA (reference sequence). The CDR3 coding sequence is TGCAGTGCTAGAGACGGACAGGGTTTGAATGAGCAGTTCTTC. Encoded protein: CSARDGQGLNEQFF.

The chain employs TRBV10-3 and TRBJ2-1; D is possibly TRBD2 (6 bases). The CDR3 extends over 13 amino acids. V shed 4 bases and J shed 7 bases, with 11 bases lying between them. Germline-derived CDR1 and CDR2 are ENHRY and SYGVKD. The CDR3 reads CAISGRELNEQFF. DNA of the CDR3: TGTGCCATCAGTGGGAGGGAACTAAATGAGCAGTTCTTC.